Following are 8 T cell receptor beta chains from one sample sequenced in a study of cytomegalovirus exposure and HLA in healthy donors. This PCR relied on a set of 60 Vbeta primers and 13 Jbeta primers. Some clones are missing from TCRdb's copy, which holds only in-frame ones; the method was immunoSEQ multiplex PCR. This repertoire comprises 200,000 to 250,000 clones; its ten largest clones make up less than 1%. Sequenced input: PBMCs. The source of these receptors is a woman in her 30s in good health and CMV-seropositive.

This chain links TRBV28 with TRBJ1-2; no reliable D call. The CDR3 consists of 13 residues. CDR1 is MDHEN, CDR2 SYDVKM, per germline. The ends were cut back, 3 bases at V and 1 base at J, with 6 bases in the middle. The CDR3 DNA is TGTGCCAGCAGTTTCCAGGATAACTATGGCTACACCTTC. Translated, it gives CASSFQDNYGYTF.

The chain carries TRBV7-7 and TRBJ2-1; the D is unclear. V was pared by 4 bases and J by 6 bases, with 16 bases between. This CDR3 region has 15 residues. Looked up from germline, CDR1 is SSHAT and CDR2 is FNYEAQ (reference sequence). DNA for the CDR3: TGTGCCAGCAGCTATAGCTTTTCCTCACGCAATGAGCAGTTCTTC. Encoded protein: CASSYSFSSRNEQFF.

CDR3 residues: CASSRDRDYEGYTF. Written as DNA, the CDR3 is TGTGCCAGCTCACGGGACAGGGACTATGAGGGCTACACCTTC. The gene calls are TRBV18 and TRBJ1-2; 9 positions agree with TRBD1. Germline lookup yields CDR1 KGHSH and CDR2 LQKENI. CDR3 size: 14 residues. V shed 4 bases, J shed 8 bases, and the junction held 8 bases outside the gene matches.

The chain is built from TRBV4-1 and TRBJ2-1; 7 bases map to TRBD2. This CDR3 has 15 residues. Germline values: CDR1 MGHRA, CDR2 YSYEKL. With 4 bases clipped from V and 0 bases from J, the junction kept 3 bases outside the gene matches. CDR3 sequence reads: CASSRSGDSYNEQFF. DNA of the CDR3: TGCGCCAGCAGCCGAAGCGGGGACTCCTACAATGAGCAGTTCTTC.

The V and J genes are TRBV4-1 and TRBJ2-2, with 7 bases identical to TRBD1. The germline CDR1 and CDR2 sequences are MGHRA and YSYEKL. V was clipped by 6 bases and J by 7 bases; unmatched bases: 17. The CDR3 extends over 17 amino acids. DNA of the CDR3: TGCGCCAGCAGGCCGTCGACAGGGCCTTTTTTTAACGGGGAGCTGTTTTTT. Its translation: CASRPSTGPFFNGELFF.

The CDR3, as DNA: TGCGCCAGCAGCTTGAGGACAGAACATGGCTACACCTTC. Translating it yields CASSLRTEHGYTF. This chain connects TRBV5-1 to TRBJ1-2; tentatively, D is TRBD1 (6 bases). The CDR3 extends over 13 amino acids. Germline CDR1 SGHRS, CDR2 YFSETQ. Trimming left V 1 base short and J 6 bases short, with 10 bases between.

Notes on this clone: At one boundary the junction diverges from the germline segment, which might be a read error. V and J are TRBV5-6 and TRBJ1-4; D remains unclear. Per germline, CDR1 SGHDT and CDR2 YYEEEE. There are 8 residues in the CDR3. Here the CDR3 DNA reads TGTGCCAGCAGCTTGACTGTTTTT. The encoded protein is CASSLTVF.

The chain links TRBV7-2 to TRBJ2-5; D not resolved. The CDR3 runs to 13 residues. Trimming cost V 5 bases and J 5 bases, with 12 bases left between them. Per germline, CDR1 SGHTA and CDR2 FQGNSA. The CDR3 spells CASSLARSETQYF. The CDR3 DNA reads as TGTGCCAGCAGCCTGGCCAGATCGGAGACCCAGTACTTC.